This T cell receptor (beta chain) was documented in a study of blood T cell repertoires in COVID-19. Background on the study: Some COVID-19 samples were acute and others convalescent; all came from the United States, Italy and Spain.

The CDR3 has 13 residues. V lost 2 bases and J lost 5; bases outside the gene matches: 2. Germline lookup yields CDR1 SGHRS and CDR2 YFSETQ. Study processing details: Scientists estimated how many nucleated cells there were by amplifying reference gene primers. Generated by immunoSEQ multiplex PCR, the TCRdb table keeps only in-frame clones and is missing some. The D gene and trimming were derived from the DNA, and the V and J assignments and clone size from that table. This repertoire shows more than 75,000 clones, 88% found once; its top ten account for approximately 5.1%. The receptor was isolated from a woman older than 75 with acute or convalescent COVID-19. The sequencing sample was made of peripheral blood. The chain carries TRBV5-1 and TRBJ2-7; 9 bases map to TRBD1. The CDR3 DNA follows: TGCGCCAGCAGCTTCGGACAGGGGAACGAGCAGTACTTC. The encoded protein is CASSFGQGNEQYF.